One sample yielded the 21 T cell receptor beta chains listed below, sequenced in a study of cytomegalovirus exposure and HLA in healthy donors. The PCR had 60 Vbeta and 13 Jbeta primers. The protocol was immunoSEQ multiplex PCR, while the TCRdb copy is restricted to in-frame clones and leaves out a portion. The table shows roughly 140,000 clones, with about four fifths occurring only once. The sequencing sample was made of PBMCs. The receptors stem from a man aged 35-49 years in good health and CMV-seropositive.

This chain connects TRBV6-5 to TRBJ2-1, with 12 bases that match TRBD2. CDR3 length: 14 residues. Per germline, CDR1 MNHEY and CDR2 SVGAGI. V dropped 7 bases and J dropped 7; count of bases not matched to a gene: 5. CDR3 in DNA: TGTGCCAGCATCCCTAGCGGGAGGGGGAATGAGCAGTTCTTC. This codes for CASIPSGRGNEQFF.

This chain joins TRBV7-9 and TRBJ2-7; tentative D call: TRBD1 (6 bases). Per the germline V gene, CDR1 is SEHNR and CDR2 is FQNEAQ (reference sequence). V gave up 3 bases and J gave up 7 bases, with 16 bases separating them. This CDR3 has 14 residues. CDR3: CASSLGDTLSEQYF. The CDR3, as DNA: TGTGCCAGCAGCTTGGGGGACACCCTGTCGGAGCAGTACTTC.

The chain combines TRBV11-3 with TRBJ2-5; 7 bases fit TRBD1. V was clipped by 3 bases and J by 3 bases; unmatched bases: 4. The CDR3 consists of 14 residues. Per the germline V gene, CDR1 is SGHNT and CDR2 is YENEEA. The CDR3 bases are TGTGCCAGCAGCTTTGGGGACAGTGAAGAGACCCAGTACTTC. Protein: CASSFGDSEETQYF.

V and J are TRBV10-3 and TRBJ1-2; TRBD1 matches at 11 bases. CDR1 and CDR2 from the germline V gene are ENHRY and SYGVKD. Unmatched junction bases numbered 11, after V lost 10 bases and J lost 7 bases. This CDR3 has 14 residues. The CDR3 DNA reads as TGTGCCACCTCCAGCCGGGACAGGGGGTTTGGCTACACCTTC. Translating it yields CATSSRDRGFGYTF.

As DNA, the CDR3 is TGTGCCAGCAGCGCATATAACGGTTTTGGCTACACCTTC. Translating it yields CASSAYNGFGYTF. The chain joins TRBV9 to TRBJ1-2; D remains unclear. The V gene's germline CDR1 is SGDLS and CDR2 YYNGEE. The CDR3 runs to 13 residues. The germline V and J ends were trimmed by 3 bases and 7 bases, with 13 bases remaining between them.

The chain combines TRBV11-3 with TRBJ2-5; 8 positions agree with TRBD1. Trimming took 4 bases from V and 5 from J; bases not matched to a gene: 3. Germline loops: CDR1 SGHNT, CDR2 YENEEA. The CDR3 is made up of 13 amino acids. The DNA of the CDR3 is TGTGCCAGCAGCTCACAGGGGGGTGAGACCCAGTACTTC. Its translation: CASSSQGGETQYF.

This chain connects TRBV5-4 to TRBJ1-2; the D gene is possibly TRBD1 (6 bases). V dropped 4 bases and J dropped 6 bases, with 13 bases sitting between them. The CDR3 loop spans 13 amino acids. In germline, CDR1 is SGHNT, CDR2 YYREEE (reference sequence). CDR3 nucleotide sequence: TGTGCCAGCAGCCCCGGGACACGGGATGGCTACACCTTC. It yields the protein CASSPGTRDGYTF.

The rearrangement links TRBV10-3 to TRBJ1-1; D is undetermined. The CDR3 has 14 amino acids. V was pared by 4 bases and J by 2 bases, with 11 bases between. From germline, CDR1 is ENHRY and CDR2 SYGVKD. The CDR3 reads CAISGDSGNTEAFF. DNA for the CDR3: TGTGCCATCAGTGGGGATAGCGGTAACACTGAAGCTTTCTTT.

The chain carries TRBV18 and TRBJ1-1; perhaps TRBD1 as D (5 bases). Germline V gives CDR1 KGHSH, CDR2 LQKENI. The V gene lost 6 bases and the J gene lost 4 bases, with 18 bases spanning the gap. This CDR3 comprises 15 residues. DNA for the CDR3: TGTGCCAGCTCCCCAAAGGAGGGGATCGGCACTGAAGCTTTCTTT. It translates to CASSPKEGIGTEAFF.

The chain is built from TRBV9 and TRBJ1-5; D gene uncertain. V lost 4 bases to trimming and J lost 6 bases, with 17 bases between them. The CDR3 is 15 residues long. Germline assignment: CDR1 SGDLS and CDR2 YYNGEE. The CDR3 DNA reads TGTGCCAGCAGCCCTGTGGATGGACTCGGTCAGCCCCAGCATTTT. It is translated as CASSPVDGLGQPQHF.

This clone was counted only a few times. Other DNA sequences within the sample encode an identical CDR3. V and J are TRBV5-1 and TRBJ2-2; D unresolved. Trimming stripped 1 base from V and 2 bases from J, with 6 bases between. CDR1 is SGHRS and CDR2 is YFSETQ in the germline V gene. CDR3 length: 14 amino acids. The CDR3: CASSLNSNTGELFF. CDR3 nucleotide sequence: TGCGCCAGCAGCTTGAACTCCAACACCGGGGAGCTGTTTTTT.

This rearrangement joins TRBV11-1 to TRBJ2-5; TRBD2 aligns across 9 bases. The CDR3 extends over 18 amino acids. Germline loops: CDR1 SGHAT, CDR2 FQDESV (reference sequence). Unmatched junction bases numbered 16, after V lost 3 bases and J lost 5 bases. The CDR3 here is CASSLSSSSGAEEETQYF. In nucleotides, the CDR3 is TGTGCCAGCAGCTTGTCCTCGTCTAGCGGGGCCGAGGAGGAGACCCAGTACTTC.

V and J are TRBV7-6 and TRBJ1-5; D is undetermined. CDR3 length: 12 amino acids. Trimming removed 2 bases at V and 6 bases at J, with 5 bases between. CDR1 is SGHVS and CDR2 is FNYEAQ in the germline V gene. CDR3 region: CASSLSCQPQHF. Here the CDR3 DNA reads TGTGCCAGCAGCTTATCGTGTCAGCCCCAGCATTTT.

The chain is built from TRBV5-1 and TRBJ2-1, with D perhaps TRBD2 (5 bases). The germline V gene encodes CDR1 SGHRS and CDR2 YFSETQ. This CDR3 comprises 16 residues. V was cut by 0 bases and J by 0 bases, with 10 bases left in between. For the CDR3, the DNA is TGCGCCAGCAGCTTGGACAGCGGTAGCTCCTACAATGAGCAGTTCTTC. It is translated as CASSLDSGSSYNEQFF. Full variable domain (outside the CDR3, taken from reference TRBV5-1 and TRBJ2-1): KAGVTQTPRYLIKTRGQQVTLSCSPISGHRSVSWYQQTPGQGLQFLFEYFSETQRNKGNFPGRFSGRQFSNSRSEMNVSTLELGDSALYLCASSLDSGSSYNEQFFGPGTRLTVL.

V gene TRBV20-1 combines with J gene TRBJ2-1, with D possibly TRBD1 on 5 matching bases. This CDR3 is 11 amino acids long. Germline lookup yields CDR1 DFQATT and CDR2 SNEGSKA (reference sequence). The CDR3 DNA sequence: TGCAGCTCGATCAGGGCCAGTGAGCAGTTCTTC. Protein product: CSSIRASEQFF.

This chain links TRBV11-2 with TRBJ2-1; possible D gene TRBD1, 5 bases. The V end lost 3 bases, the J end lost 0 bases, and 15 bases lay between the germline ends. The CDR3 sequence is 17 residues long. Germline CDR1 and CDR2: SGHAT and FQNNGV. The CDR3 nucleotides read TGTGCCAGCAGCTTTCTTCTTGGGGCGTACTCCTACAATGAGCAGTTCTTC. It yields the protein CASSFLLGAYSYNEQFF.

The gene calls are TRBV19 and TRBJ1-5; 7 nucleotides align to TRBD1. The germline gives CDR1 LNHDA, CDR2 SQIVND (reference sequence). The CDR3 contains 14 residues. V lost 1 base, J lost 6 bases, and 3 bases stayed unmatched. Written as DNA, the CDR3 is TGTGCCAGTAGTATAGGACAGGGAGGTCAGCCCCAGCATTTT. This translates into CASSIGQGGQPQHF.

The gene calls are TRBV7-9 and TRBJ2-2; 10 nucleotides align to TRBD2. Germline V lookup: CDR1 SEHNR, CDR2 FQNEAQ (reference sequence). V gave up 5 bases and J gave up 6 bases; unmatched junction bases: 12. This CDR3 is built from 17 residues. The CDR3 spells CASSDPSGSGDAGELFF. The DNA for the CDR3 is TGTGCCAGCAGCGATCCTAGCGGGAGTGGAGATGCCGGGGAGCTGTTTTTT.

This clone appeared a few times. The chain carries TRBV5-4 and TRBJ2-2; perhaps TRBD1 as D (7 bases). V lost 3 bases to trimming and J lost 4 bases, with 13 bases between them. CDR3 length equals 15 residues. CDR1 and CDR2 (germline): SGHNT, YYREEE (reference sequence). CDR3 nucleotide sequence: TGTGCCAGCAGCTCAGGGGGGTCGAGCACCGGGGAGCTGTTTTTT. It codes for CASSSGGSSTGELFF.

This sequence joins TRBV10-2 and TRBJ2-1; 9 bases map to TRBD1. J was trimmed by 2 bases and V by 6 bases; bases with no gene match: 2. This CDR3 has 14 residues. CDR1 and CDR2 from the germline V gene are WSHSY and SAAADI. The CDR3 DNA reads TGCGCCAGCAGAGGGACAGGGCCCTACAATGAGCAGTTCTTC. Protein sequence: CASRGTGPYNEQFF.

The genes are TRBV4-3 and TRBJ2-7; weak D call: TRBD1 (5 bases). The CDR3 loop spans 14 amino acids. V gave up 0 bases and J gave up 3 bases, with 9 bases separating them. Germline CDR1 is LGHNA and CDR2 is YSLEER. CDR3 sequence (DNA): TGCGCCAGCAGCCAAGAATCCAGGGACTACGAGCAGTACTTC. Its protein product is CASSQESRDYEQYF.